The TCR beta chain under discussion was sequenced for a study of T-cell reconstitution after alpha-beta-depleted transplantation in children. This clonotype was observed a few times. Unique molecular identifiers were used in preparing the TCRbeta library. TCRdb re-analysed the PCR reads in MiXCR, keeping a single row per CDR3 protein. The profile covers 200,000 to 250,000 distinct CDR3 sequences, with 8% to 9.5% appearing a single time and around 6% taken by the ten largest. CDR1 is LGHNA, CDR2 YSLEER, per germline. V shed 4 bases and J 0 bases; nucleotides not matched to a gene: 1. The CDR3 runs to 16 residues.

The rearrangement joins TRBV4-3 to TRBJ2-6; 9 nucleotides line up with TRBD1. Here the sequenced sample was PBMCs from the stem cell graft donor, taken from the stem cell graft. The TCR originated in a human donor who donated a stem cell graft to a child with acute lymphoblastic leukemia. The DNA of the CDR3 is TGCGCCAGCAGCCGGACAGGGGACTCTGGGGCCAACGTCCTGACTTTC. It encodes CASSRTGDSGANVLTF.